What follows are 4 T cell receptor beta chains derived from one specimen sequenced in a study of human T cells and chemical hapten exposure. This sample's time point: patch test 1, 2 weeks after DPC sensitization. Treatment specified: therapeutic diphenylcyclopropenone sensitization with weekly scalp DPC. The template was total RNA from unfractionated whole blood. TCRdb called the RACE reads again in MiXCR, with one record for every CDR3 protein. The sample holds 40,000 to 50,000 distinct CDR3 sequences, 4% seen once. The specimen was whole blood, collected in connection with sensitization to the hapten diphenylcyclopropenone (DPC). The receptor source for this set is a man aged 45 to 65 with alopecia areata. Some clones in this sample may be carry-over from other donors' samples.

This clonotype was observed many times. The gene calls are TRBV6-1 and TRBJ2-1; tentatively, D is TRBD1 (6 bases). The ends were cut back, 7 bases at V and 10 bases at J, with 14 bases in the middle. Per germline, CDR1 MNHNS and CDR2 SASEGT. This CDR3 region has 12 residues. The CDR3 DNA sequence: TGTGCCAGCAATACAGGGATCGGGGAGCAGTTCTTC. It is translated as CASNTGIGEQFF.

Ten or more counts support this clonotype. The V gene is TRBV10-3, the J gene TRBJ2-3; 8 bases line up with TRBD1. Per germline, CDR1 ENHRY and CDR2 SYGVKD. The CDR3 consists of 15 residues. J was trimmed by 2 bases and V by 10 bases; bases with no gene match: 11. The CDR3 DNA reads as TGTGCCACCTCCCTGAACAGGGGGACCACAGATACGCAGTATTTT. Translating gives CATSLNRGTTDTQYF.

This clonotype was observed a handful of times. The rearrangement links TRBV4-3 to TRBJ2-7, with D perhaps TRBD2 (6 bases). This CDR3 spans 15 amino acids. V was clipped by 1 base and J by 2 bases, with 12 bases between them. CDR1 is LGHNA, CDR2 YSLEER, per germline. CDR3 residues: CASSQVLADTYEQYF. As DNA, the CDR3 is TGCGCCAGCAGCCAAGTACTAGCTGATACCTACGAGCAGTACTTC.

This clonotype was detected ten times or more. The V call is TRBV28, the J call TRBJ1-1; unclear D gene. V was cut by 6 bases and J by 0 bases, with 14 bases left in between. The CDR3 extends over 15 amino acids. Germline CDR1 reads MDHEN; CDR2 reads SYDVKM. CDR3 sequence: CASSYTTLLNTEAFF. The CDR3 region has the DNA TGTGCCAGCAGCTATACTACACTGTTGAACACTGAAGCTTTCTTT.